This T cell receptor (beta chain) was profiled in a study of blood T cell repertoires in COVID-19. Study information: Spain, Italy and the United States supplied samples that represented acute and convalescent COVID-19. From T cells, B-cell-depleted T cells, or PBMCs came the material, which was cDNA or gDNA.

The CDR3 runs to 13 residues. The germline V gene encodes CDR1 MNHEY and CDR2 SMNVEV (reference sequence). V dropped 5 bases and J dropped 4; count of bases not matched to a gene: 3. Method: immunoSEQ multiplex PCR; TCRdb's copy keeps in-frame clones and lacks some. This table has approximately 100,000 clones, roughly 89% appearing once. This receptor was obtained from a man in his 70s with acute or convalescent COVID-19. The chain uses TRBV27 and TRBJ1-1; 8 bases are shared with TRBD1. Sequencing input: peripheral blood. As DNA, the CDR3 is TGTGCCAGCAGTGTCAGGGGGCGCACTGAAGCTTTCTTT. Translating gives CASSVRGRTEAFF.